The 6 T cell receptor beta chains in this list originate from one sample, sequenced in a study of shared clonotypes between healthy human individuals. Produced via immunoSEQ multiplex PCR; TCRdb's table is partial and in-frame only. The table includes around 700,000 clones, about two thirds detected once. Specimen: memory CD4+ T cells sorted from blood. Subset reported: CD45RA-negative fraction. These receptors came from a young woman in good health.

The chain recombines TRBV7-2 with TRBJ1-1; D remains unclear. The V gene's germline CDR1 is SGHTA and CDR2 FQGNSA. CDR3 length: 13 amino acids. V lost 5 bases, J lost 1 base, and 8 bases lay in between. CDR3 coding DNA: TGTGCCAGCAGCATCGGAGGGAACACTGAAGCTTTCTTT. Its translation is CASSIGGNTEAFF. Full variable domain (outside the CDR3, taken from reference TRBV7-2 and TRBJ1-1): GAGVSQSPSNKVTEKGKDVELRCDPISGHTALYWYRQSLGQGLEFLIYFQGNSAPDKSGLPSDRFSAERTGGSVSTLTIQRTQQEDSAVYLCASSIGGNTEAFFGQGTRLTVV.

The rearrangement links TRBV5-6 to TRBJ1-4, with D perhaps matching TRBD1 (6 bases). This CDR3 is 14 amino acids long. V was pared by 1 base and J by 8 bases, with 12 bases between. Germline V gene lookup returns CDR1 SGHDT and CDR2 YYEEEE. The CDR3 spells CASSLSAGAEKLFF. The CDR3 nucleotides are TGTGCCAGCAGCTTGTCGGCAGGGGCAGAAAAACTGTTTTTT.

The chain joins TRBV28 to TRBJ2-7, with TRBD2 matching over 9 bases. CDR3 length: 13 residues. With 3 bases clipped from V and 8 bases from J, the junction kept 5 bases outside the gene matches. Germline V gives CDR1 MDHEN, CDR2 SYDVKM. CDR3 loop: CASSFGTSSKQYF. As DNA, the CDR3 is TGTGCCAGCAGTTTCGGGACTAGCAGTAAGCAGTACTTC.

The rearrangement links TRBV18 to TRBJ2-2; no reliable D call. This CDR3 comprises 13 residues. CDR1 and CDR2 from the germline V gene are KGHSH and LQKENI. The V end was cut by 5 bases, the J end by 9 bases, with 13 bases between. The CDR3 sequence: CASSVDSHRELFF. CDR3 nucleotide sequence: TGTGCCAGCTCAGTTGACTCTCACCGGGAGCTGTTTTTT.

This sequence joins TRBV2 and TRBJ2-2; D is unresolved. The CDR3 length is 15 residues. V was trimmed by 4 bases and J by 5 bases, leaving 14 bases between them. CDR1 SNHLY and CDR2 FYNNEI come from the germline V gene. The CDR3 coding sequence is TGTGCCAGCAGTGGTAATCACTTAGTAACCGGGGAGCTGTTTTTT. This sequence encodes CASSGNHLVTGELFF.

This sequence joins TRBV19 and TRBJ2-3; unclear D gene. V shed 5 bases and J shed 4 bases, with 13 bases lying between them. The CDR3 covers 14 residues. Germline-derived CDR1 and CDR2 are LNHDA and SQIVND (reference sequence). DNA of the CDR3: TGTGCCAGTAGTGACAAGATAGGGCCAGATACGCAGTATTTT. Its protein is CASSDKIGPDTQYF.